The present TCR beta chain was sequenced within a study of ipilimumab plus nivolumab after autologous stem cell transplantation. The V gene's germline CDR1 is KGHSH and CDR2 LQKENI. The V segment lost 1 base and the J segment 3 bases; nucleotides outside the gene matches: 3. The CDR3 has 15 residues. Sequencing used immunoSEQ multiplex PCR; TCRdb keeps in-frame clones, though not all of them. The sample consists of 10,000 or so clones, 69% of them appearing once. This sequence joins TRBV18 and TRBJ1-3; TRBD1 matches at 7 bases. The specimen comprised PBMCs, sampled in a trial of ipilimumab plus nivolumab as post-transplant consolidation. The TCR originated in a male donor with diffuse large B-cell lymphoma. The chain's CDR3 is CASSPRQGSGNTIYF. The DNA for the CDR3 is TGTGCCAGCTCACCACGACAGGGTAGTGGAAACACCATATATTTT.